This entry lists 21 T cell receptor beta chains sequenced from one sample in a study of blood T cell repertoires in COVID-19. The data were produced by immunoSEQ multiplex PCR, yet TCRdb's version contains in-frame clones alone and is incomplete. The sample consists of approximately 330,000 clones, about 91% of them appearing once. The sample taken for sequencing was peripheral blood. These receptors all come from a young man with COVID-19, enrolled during active disease.

V gene TRBV4-2 combines with J gene TRBJ1-3, with TRBD1 as a possible D gene (6 bases). The CDR3 is 16 amino acids. V was clipped by 3 bases and J by 0 bases, with 12 bases between them. CDR1 and CDR2 (germline): LGHNA, YNFKEQ. CDR3 bases: TGTGCCAGCAGCCACGGGGGCGGGAGCTCTGGAAACACCATATATTTT. Its protein is CASSHGGGSSGNTIYF.

The chain links TRBV4-3 to TRBJ2-7; no clear D. The V gene lost 0 bases and the J gene lost 3 bases, with 9 bases spanning the gap. The germline V gene encodes CDR1 LGHNA and CDR2 YSLEER. The length of the CDR3 is 14 residues. CDR3 nucleotides: TGCGCCAGCAGCCAAGATAGATTTAACTACGAGCAGTACTTC. It is translated as CASSQDRFNYEQYF.

Only one count was recorded for this clone. The CDR3 reads CASTNRLSKWVEQFF. CDR3 DNA: TGTGCCAGCACCAACAGGCTCAGCAAGTGGGTTGAGCAGTTCTTC. J is TRBJ2-1 and V is TRBV28, with D possibly TRBD1 on 5 matching bases. The CDR3 sequence is 15 residues long. The V end was cut by 7 bases, the J end by 9 bases, with 22 bases between. Germline lookup yields CDR1 MDHEN and CDR2 SYDVKM.

This clone has a single count. V usage is TRBV3-1 (or the pseudogene TRBV3-2) and J usage is TRBJ2-3, with 9 bases lining up with TRBD2. The CDR3 length is 16 residues. With V trimmed by 3 bases and J by 1 base, 5 bases remained unmatched. Germline CDR1 and CDR2: LGHDT and YNNKEL (reference sequence). CDR3 protein: CASSQGLAGGTDTQYF. The DNA for the CDR3 is TGTGCCAGCAGCCAGGGACTAGCTGGAGGCACAGATACGCAGTATTTT.

The chain employs TRBV13 and TRBJ1-1, with 12 bases identical to TRBD1. The germline CDR1 and CDR2 sequences are PRHDT and FYEKMQ (reference sequence). Trimming took 4 bases from V and 5 from J; bases not matched to a gene: 8. CDR3 length equals 16 residues. CDR3 protein: CASSSGTGGGYTEAFF. The CDR3 nucleotides read TGTGCCAGCAGCTCCGGGACAGGGGGCGGATATACTGAAGCTTTCTTT.

CDR3 loop: CASSLDPVRQGNIQYF. CDR3 nucleotides: TGCGCCAGCAGCTTGGATCCGGTTCGACAGGGGAACATTCAGTACTTC. The chain carries TRBV5-1 and TRBJ2-4, with TRBD1 matching 8 bases. Germline CDR1 is SGHRS and CDR2 is YFSETQ. This CDR3 is 16 amino acids long. Trimming at V came to 0 bases and at J to 7 bases, leaving 9 bases not matched to a gene.

This clone has just one count. The gene calls are TRBV27 and TRBJ2-1; D not resolved. Germline-derived CDR1 and CDR2 are MNHEY and SMNVEV (reference sequence). V was shortened by 2 bases and J by 7 bases, with 9 bases between the two germline ends. This CDR3 region has 13 residues. CDR3 nucleotide sequence: TGTGCCAGCAGTTTAGTTTGGCGGAATGAGCAGTTCTTC. Protein sequence: CASSLVWRNEQFF.

The chain recombines TRBV3-1 (or the pseudogene TRBV3-2) with TRBJ2-3; possibly TRBD1 for D (5 bases). The CDR3 loop spans 15 amino acids. The V gene lost 1 base and the J gene lost 1 base, with 9 bases spanning the gap. CDR1 LGHDT and CDR2 YNNKEL come from the germline V gene (reference sequence). This chain's CDR3 is CASSQGTPRTDTQYF. CDR3 coding DNA: TGTGCCAGCAGCCAAGGGACACCTCGCACAGATACGCAGTATTTT.

CDR3 sequence (DNA): TGTGCCACCAGCAGGGCAGGGTCGTTCTACGAGCAGTACTTC. Its translation is CATSRAGSFYEQYF. The chain couples TRBV15 to TRBJ2-7, with a tentative D call TRBD1 (5 bases). The V gene lost 3 bases and the J gene lost 3 bases, with 12 bases spanning the gap. Looked up from germline, CDR1 is LNHNV and CDR2 is YYDKDF (reference sequence). This CDR3 comprises 14 residues.

The chain is built from TRBV29-1 and TRBJ2-7, with 9 bases aligning to TRBD1. CDR3 length: 13 amino acids. In germline, CDR1 is SQVTM, CDR2 ANQGSEA. Trimming cost V 7 bases and J 0 bases; bases outside gene matches: 4. As DNA, the CDR3 is TGCAGCGCCGGACAGGGGAGCTCCTACGAGCAGTACTTC. Its protein product is CSAGQGSSYEQYF.

The chain carries TRBV5-4 and TRBJ2-7, with 9 bases aligning to TRBD2. Germline CDR1 SGHNT, CDR2 YYREEE (reference sequence). V lost 0 bases and J lost 3; bases outside the gene matches: 4. The CDR3 is made up of 15 amino acids. CDR3 sequence (DNA): TGTGCCAGCAGCTTGGTCGTTAGCGGGAGCTACGAGCAGTACTTC. Encoded protein: CASSLVVSGSYEQYF.

The chain uses TRBV15 and TRBJ2-5; D is unclear. Germline V CDR1 and CDR2: LNHNV, YYDKDF (reference sequence). The CDR3 loop spans 15 amino acids. V was cut by 1 base and J by 0 bases, with 9 bases left in between. The CDR3 spells CATSRVTDYQETQYF. CDR3 DNA sequence: TGTGCCACCAGCAGAGTGACCGACTACCAAGAGACCCAGTACTTC.

This clone was detected once. The chain links TRBV7-3 to TRBJ2-3; tentative D call: TRBD1 (6 bases). Germline CDR1 is SGHTA and CDR2 is FQGTGA. V lost 5 bases, J lost 0 bases, and 12 bases lay in between. This CDR3 comprises 15 residues. In DNA, the CDR3 is TGTGCCAGCAGCCCAGGACAGACTAGCACAGATACGCAGTATTTT. It codes for CASSPGQTSTDTQYF.

The rearrangement links TRBV5-1 to TRBJ1-1, with D possibly being TRBD1 (6 bases). The germline V gene has CDR1 SGHRS and CDR2 YFSETQ. Deletions cut 2 bases from V and 3 bases from J, with 14 bases between. The CDR3 spans 15 residues. The CDR3 loop is CASSLQGRLDTEAFF. CDR3 in DNA: TGCGCCAGCAGCTTACAGGGCCGTTTGGACACTGAAGCTTTCTTT.

This clone came up a few times. This chain uses TRBV7-9 with TRBJ1-6; D may be TRBD1 (5 bases). The CDR3 sequence is 13 residues long. Per the germline V gene, CDR1 is SEHNR and CDR2 is FQNEAQ (reference sequence). V lost 5 bases and J 10 bases, leaving 12 bases between the germline ends. CDR3 coding DNA: TGTGCCAGCAGCGCCAGGGAAAGGTCACCCCTCCACTTT. The encoded protein is CASSARERSPLHF.

J is TRBJ2-7 and V is TRBV28, with 7 bases identical to TRBD1. Germline values: CDR1 MDHEN, CDR2 SYDVKM. J lost 4 bases, V lost 6 bases, and 9 bases had no gene match. This CDR3 is built from 14 residues. As DNA, the CDR3 is TGTGCCAGCAGGACCGGGACAGAAGCTTACGAGCAGTACTTC. This sequence encodes CASRTGTEAYEQYF.

The chain links TRBV7-9 to TRBJ1-1; D perhaps matches TRBD1 (6 bases). CDR3 length equals 12 residues. CDR1 and CDR2 from the germline V gene are SEHNR and FQNEAQ (reference sequence). Trimming shortened V by 6 bases and J by 6 bases, and 11 bases separated the two germline ends. The chain's CDR3 is CASSTGSSEAFF. The CDR3 DNA reads TGTGCCAGCAGTACAGGGTCCTCTGAAGCTTTCTTT. Combining the CDR3 with reference TRBV7-9 and TRBJ1-1 gives the whole variable domain DTGVSQNPRHKITKRGQNVTFRCDPISEHNRLYWYRQTLGQGPEFLTYFQNEAQLEKSRLLSDRFSAERPKGSFSTLEIQRTEQGDSAMYLCASSTGSSEAFFGQGTRLTVV.

V is TRBV7-8 and J is TRBJ1-3; 9 nucleotides line up with TRBD1. The CDR3 totals 15 residues. J was trimmed by 5 bases and V by 5 bases; bases with no gene match: 7. CDR1 and CDR2 from the germline V gene are SGHVS and FQNEAQ. The CDR3, as DNA: TGTGCCAGCAGCCTATTCGGGACAGGGAGAAACACCATATATTTT. It codes for CASSLFGTGRNTIYF.

The V call is TRBV10-3, the J call TRBJ2-3, with TRBD2 matching over 8 bases. J gave up 5 bases and V 10 bases, and 14 bases lay outside the gene matches. CDR3 length: 15 residues. From germline, CDR1 is ENHRY and CDR2 SYGVKD. CDR3 loop: CASGGQPRSGDTQYF. Written as DNA, the CDR3 is TGTGCCAGCGGGGGGCAGCCCCGGTCGGGAGATACGCAGTATTTT.

The chain carries TRBV7-2 and TRBJ2-3; 8 bases align to TRBD1. CDR1 and CDR2 from the germline V gene are SGHTA and FQGNSA. J lost 4 bases, V lost 6 bases, and 6 bases had no gene match. The CDR3 is 14 amino acids. DNA of the CDR3: TGTGCCAGCAGGGCCAGGGGGCCCCCAGATACGCAGTATTTT. Encoded protein: CASRARGPPDTQYF.

V gene TRBV20-1 combines with J gene TRBJ1-2; D might be TRBD1 (5 bases). The CDR3 extends over 11 amino acids. Trimming shortened V by 0 bases and J by 7 bases, and 6 bases separated the two germline ends. Per the germline V gene, CDR1 is DFQATT and CDR2 is SNEGSKA (reference sequence). In DNA, the CDR3 is TGCAGTGCTAGAGACAGGGCTGGCTACACCTTC. This translates into CSARDRAGYTF.